This TCR beta chain was sequenced during a study of T cells in Graves' hyperthyroidism and ophthalmopathy. The CDR3 covers 14 residues. Trimming took 1 base from V and 4 from J, leaving 11 bases between them. Germline V lookup: CDR1 SGHRS, CDR2 YFSETQ. Amplified TCR beta CDR3 regions derived from RNA transcripts. An initial round of RT-PCR targeting the TCR CDR3 relied on the HTBI primer set. From the multiplex PCR reads, TCRdb called clonotypes with MiXCR, one entry per CDR3 protein. Altogether approximately 480,000 distinct CDR3 sequences are present, roughly 20% being singletons, with the ten largest covering about 26%. This clonotype was observed a few times.

Source material: blood. This receptor was obtained from a man aged 18 to 29 with Graves' hyperthyroidism. The chain links TRBV5-1 to TRBJ1-2; D possibly corresponds to TRBD1 (6 bases). CDR3 residues: CASSLWDTTYGYTF. The CDR3 region has the DNA TGCGCCAGCAGCTTGTGGGACACCACCTATGGCTACACCTTC. Using reference TRBV5-1 and TRBJ1-2 for the parts outside the CDR3, the full variable domain is KAGVTQTPRYLIKTRGQQVTLSCSPISGHRSVSWYQQTPGQGLQFLFEYFSETQRNKGNFPGRFSGRQFSNSRSEMNVSTLELGDSALYLCASSLWDTTYGYTFGSGTRLTVV.